This TCR beta chain was sequenced during a study of spatial heterogeneity in lung cancer. Time point meaning: sample taken at primary tumor resection. The germline V and J ends were trimmed by 7 bases and 0 bases, with 9 bases remaining between them. Germline-derived CDR1 and CDR2 are SGHNT and YYREEE (reference sequence). This CDR3 region has 13 residues. TCRdb passed the 5' RACE reads through MiXCR, listing each CDR3 protein once. The repertoire holds a few thousand distinct CDR3 sequences, with roughly 7% as singletons. This clonotype was obtained from a male donor with early-stage non-small cell lung cancer. J is TRBJ2-3 and V is TRBV5-4, with a tentative D call TRBD2 (5 bases). The specimen was normal lung tissue next to the tumor, collected at surgery. The CDR3 DNA reads TGTGCCAGCGCGGAGGCTAGCACAGATACGCAGTATTTT. Amino acid sequence: CASAEASTDTQYF.